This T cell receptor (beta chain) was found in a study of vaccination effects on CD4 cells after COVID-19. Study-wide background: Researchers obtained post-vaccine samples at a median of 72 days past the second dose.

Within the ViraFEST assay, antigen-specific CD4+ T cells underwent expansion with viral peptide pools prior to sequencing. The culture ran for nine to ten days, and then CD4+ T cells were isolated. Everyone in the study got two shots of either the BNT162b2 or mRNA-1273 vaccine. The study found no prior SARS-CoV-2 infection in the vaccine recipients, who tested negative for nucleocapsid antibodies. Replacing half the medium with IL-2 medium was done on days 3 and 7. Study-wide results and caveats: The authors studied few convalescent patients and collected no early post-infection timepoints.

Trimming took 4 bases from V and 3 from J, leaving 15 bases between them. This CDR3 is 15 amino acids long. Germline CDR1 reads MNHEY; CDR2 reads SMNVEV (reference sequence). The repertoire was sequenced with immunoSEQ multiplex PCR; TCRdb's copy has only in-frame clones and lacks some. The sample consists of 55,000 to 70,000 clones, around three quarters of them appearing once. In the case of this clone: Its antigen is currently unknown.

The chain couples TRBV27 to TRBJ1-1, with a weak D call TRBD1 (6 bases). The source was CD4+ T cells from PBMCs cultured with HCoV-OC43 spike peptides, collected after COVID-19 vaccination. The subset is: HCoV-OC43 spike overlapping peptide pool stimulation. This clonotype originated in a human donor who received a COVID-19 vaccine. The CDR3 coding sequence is TGTGCCAGCAGTTCTCTTTTGGGGGGGCACACTGAAGCTTTCTTT. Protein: CASSSLLGGHTEAFF.